This T cell receptor (beta chain) was retrieved from a study of cytomegalovirus exposure and HLA in healthy donors. This CDR3 has 14 amino acids. V gave up 6 bases and J gave up 9 bases; unmatched junction bases: 14. Germline assignment: CDR1 MNHEY and CDR2 SMNVEV (reference sequence). Use of 60 Vbeta and 13 Jbeta primers characterized the PCR. Profiled with immunoSEQ multiplex PCR; TCRdb holds only in-frame clones, not every one. Here the sample spans 150,000 to 200,000 clones, 60% to 80% being singletons. The sequencing input was PBMCs. This TCR was sampled from a man between 60 and 75 years old in good health and CMV-seronegative. The chain carries TRBV27 and TRBJ2-7, with 7 bases aligning to TRBD1. This CDR3 is CASRPRPQGVRQYF. The CDR3 DNA follows: TGTGCCAGCAGACCTAGGCCTCAGGGGGTAAGGCAGTACTTC.